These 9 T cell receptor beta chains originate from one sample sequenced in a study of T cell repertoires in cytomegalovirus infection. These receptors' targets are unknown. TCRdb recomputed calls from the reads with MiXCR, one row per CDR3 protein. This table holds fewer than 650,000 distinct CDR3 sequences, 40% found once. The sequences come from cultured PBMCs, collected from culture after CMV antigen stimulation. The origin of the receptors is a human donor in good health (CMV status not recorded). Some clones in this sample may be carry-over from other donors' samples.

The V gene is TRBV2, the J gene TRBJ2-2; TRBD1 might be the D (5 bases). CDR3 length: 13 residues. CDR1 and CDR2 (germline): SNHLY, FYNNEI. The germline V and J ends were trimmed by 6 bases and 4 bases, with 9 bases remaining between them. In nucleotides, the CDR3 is TGTGCCAGCAGAAACAGGTTCACCGGGGAGCTGTTTTTT. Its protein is CASRNRFTGELFF.

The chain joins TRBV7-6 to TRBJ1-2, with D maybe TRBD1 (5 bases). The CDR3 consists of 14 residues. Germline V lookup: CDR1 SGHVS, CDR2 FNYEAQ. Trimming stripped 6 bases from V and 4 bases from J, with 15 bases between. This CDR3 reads CASRQGEAGYGYTF. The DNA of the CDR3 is TGTGCCAGCAGGCAGGGAGAAGCGGGCTATGGCTACACCTTC.

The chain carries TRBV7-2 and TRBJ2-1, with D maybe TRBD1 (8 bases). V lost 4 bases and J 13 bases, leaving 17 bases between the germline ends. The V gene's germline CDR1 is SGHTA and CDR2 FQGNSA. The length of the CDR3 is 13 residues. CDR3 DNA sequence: TGTGCCAGCAGCTGGCACGGACAGGGACTACAGTTCTTC. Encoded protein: CASSWHGQGLQFF.

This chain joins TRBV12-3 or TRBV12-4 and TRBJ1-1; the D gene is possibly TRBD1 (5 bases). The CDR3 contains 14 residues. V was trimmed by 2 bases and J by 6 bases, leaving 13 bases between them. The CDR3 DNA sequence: TGTGCCAGCAGTTTAATGCAGGGTTTAGCTGAAGCTTTCTTT. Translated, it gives CASSLMQGLAEAFF.

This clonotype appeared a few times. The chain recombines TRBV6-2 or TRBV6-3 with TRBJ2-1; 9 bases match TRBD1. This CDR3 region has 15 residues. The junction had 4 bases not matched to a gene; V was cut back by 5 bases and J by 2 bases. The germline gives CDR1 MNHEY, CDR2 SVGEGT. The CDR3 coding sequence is TGTGCCAGCAGTCAGAGGACAGGGGCCTACAATGAGCAGTTCTTC. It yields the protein CASSQRTGAYNEQFF.

The DNA for the CDR3 is TGTGCCAGCAGCTGGACAGGGGGCTGGGGCACTGAAGCTTTCTTT. Translating gives CASSWTGGWGTEAFF. The V and J genes are TRBV11-2 and TRBJ1-1; 11 nucleotides line up with TRBD1. The CDR3 spans 15 residues. In germline, CDR1 is SGHAT, CDR2 FQNNGV. J gave up 4 bases and V 4 bases, and 5 bases lay outside the gene matches. Looking up the rest from reference TRBV11-2 and TRBJ1-1 gives the full variable domain: EAGVAQSPRYKIIEKRQSVAFWCNPISGHATLYWYQQILGQGPKLLIQFQNNGVVDDSQLPKDRFSAERLKGVDSTLKIQPAKLEDSAVYLCASSWTGGWGTEAFFGQGTRLTVV.

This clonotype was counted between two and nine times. The CDR3 region is CASSLGQGITTEAFF. As DNA, the CDR3 is TGTGCCAGCAGCTTAGGACAGGGGATTACCACTGAAGCTTTCTTT. The J gene is TRBJ1-1, the V gene TRBV13; 7 bases fit TRBD1. V lost 0 bases to trimming and J lost 4 bases; unmatched junction nucleotides: 5. Germline CDR1 PRHDT, CDR2 FYEKMQ (reference sequence). The CDR3 runs to 15 residues.

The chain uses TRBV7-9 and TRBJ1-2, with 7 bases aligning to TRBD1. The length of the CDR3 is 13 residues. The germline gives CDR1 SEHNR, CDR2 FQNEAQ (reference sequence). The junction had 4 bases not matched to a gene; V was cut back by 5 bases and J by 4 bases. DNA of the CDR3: TGTGCCAGCAGCCCGAGGGACAGCTATGGCTACACCTTC. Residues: CASSPRDSYGYTF.

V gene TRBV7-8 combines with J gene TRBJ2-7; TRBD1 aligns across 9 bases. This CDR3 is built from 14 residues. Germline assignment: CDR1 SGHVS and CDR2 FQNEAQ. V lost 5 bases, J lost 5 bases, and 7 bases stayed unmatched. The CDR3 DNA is TGTGCCAGCAGCGAGGGACAGGGTCCGGACGAGCAGTACTTC. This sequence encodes CASSEGQGPDEQYF.